These 6 T cell receptor beta chains came from one sample sequenced in a study of regulatory T cells in long-lasting Graves disease. Time point noted: persistent/refractory GD, antithyroid drugs over 5 years with positive TRAb. Following extraction of RNA from PBMCs, that RNA was used to make the TCR library. To make TCR beta libraries, researchers used iRepertoire HTBI primers and Arm-PCR of CDR3 regions. A single record per CDR3 protein comes from TCRdb applying MiXCR to the multiplex PCR reads. The data contain about 430,000 distinct CDR3 sequences, approximately 22% of them singletons. Sequenced here: peripheral blood mononuclear cells (PBMCs), sampled when the disease was refractory, from a patient treated with antithyroid drugs. Receptors originate from a female donor with Graves disease.

This chain connects TRBV5-1 to TRBJ2-4; D might be TRBD2 (7 bases). CDR3 size: 16 residues. Germline CDR1 SGHRS, CDR2 YFSETQ. V lost 0 bases to trimming and J lost 0 bases, with 10 bases between them. This CDR3 reads CASSLAGGLAKNIQYF. The CDR3 DNA is TGCGCCAGCAGCTTGGCGGGGGGCCTAGCCAAAAACATTCAGTACTTC.

The CDR3 DNA reads as TGTGCTTACGGAGGGGGACTAGCGGGAGTGGGAGAGACCCAGTACTTC. Its translation is CAYGGGLAGVGETQYF. The chain uses TRBV7-2 and TRBJ2-5, with 14 bases lining up with TRBD2. CDR3 size: 16 residues. Germline V gene data show CDR1 as SGHTA and CDR2 as FQGNSA.

This clonotype was recorded many times. The chain combines TRBV6-1 with TRBJ1-1, with TRBD1 identical over 7 bases. CDR3 size: 15 residues. Germline trimming cut 5 bases from V and 0 bases from J; bases unmatched to any gene: 6. Germline V gene sequence: CDR1 MNHNS, CDR2 SASEGT. Here the CDR3 DNA reads TGTGCCAGCAGTTCAACACAGGGGTTGAACACTGAAGCTTTCTTT. This codes for CASSSTQGLNTEAFF.

This clonotype came up many times. The V gene is TRBV6-1, the J gene TRBJ2-5; 12 bases match TRBD1. V lost 7 bases, J lost 5 bases, and 8 bases stayed unmatched. This CDR3 is built from 15 residues. The germline V gene has CDR1 MNHNS and CDR2 SASEGT. The CDR3 DNA sequence: TGTGCCAGCACCGCACGGGGACAGGGGGCTGAGACCCAGTACTTC. Its translation is CASTARGQGAETQYF.

With respect to this clonotype: A single base separates this from a much larger clone, so it may be a read error. This chain uses TRBV13 with TRBJ2-7; TRBD2 matches at 8 bases. This CDR3 is built from 15 residues. Germline CDR1 reads PRHDT; CDR2 reads FYEKMQ (reference sequence). Trimming cost V 6 bases and J 9 bases; bases outside gene matches: 16. The CDR3 protein is CASRREAGEVGGQYF. The CDR3 region has the DNA TGTGCCAGCAGGAGGGAAGCGGGAGAGGTGGGGGGGCAGTACTTC.

This clonotype was seen a handful of times. Mismatch with germline at one junction end may stem from a read error. The chain is built from TRBV4-1 and TRBJ2-7; D gene uncertain. This CDR3 has 14 amino acids. Germline V gene data show CDR1 as MGHRA and CDR2 as YSYEKL. Here the CDR3 reads CASSQNIQSSEQYF. The CDR3 bases are TGCGCCAGCAGCCAAAACATACAGTCCTCCGAGCAGTACTTC.